Given below is one TCR beta chain in context. Its target is not known. The CDR3 length is 14 residues. Germline CDR1 SGHTA, CDR2 FQGNSA. Trimming stripped 3 bases from V and 3 bases from J, with 11 bases between. The PCR made use of 60 Vbeta and 13 Jbeta primers. Assay: immunoSEQ multiplex PCR; the TCRdb copy retains only in-frame clones and omits some. The data show 100,000 to 150,000 clones, about 15% seen once. This entry is derived from a study of cytomegalovirus exposure and HLA in healthy donors. Findings and limits, study-wide: In all likelihood, a cluster of highly shared sequence variants was a sequencing artifact.

This TCR came from a female donor in good health and CMV-seropositive. The V and J genes are TRBV7-2 and TRBJ1-1; the D gene is possibly TRBD1 (6 bases). The sample taken for sequencing was PBMCs. The CDR3 DNA sequence: TGTGCCAGCAGCTTGACGGGGGGGCACACTGAAGCTTTCTTT. Protein: CASSLTGGHTEAFF.